The rows below give T cell receptor beta chains drawn from one sample of a study of blood T cell repertoires in COVID-19. Method: immunoSEQ multiplex PCR; TCRdb's copy keeps in-frame clones and lacks some. This repertoire shows 180,000 or so clones, about 85% found once; its top ten account for approximately 1.2%. The sample comprised peripheral blood. These receptors were taken from a man between 60 and 75 years old who had recovered from COVID-19. The CDR3 runs from the conserved cysteine through the conserved F or W. D genes are given only for firm matches. Clone size is shown for a subset of rows, as once, few, many or a class of expanded clone.

len: 14
d_gene: TRBD1
v_gene: TRBV7-2
j_gene: TRBJ1-1
abundance: NA
CDR3aa: CASSAGQGRIEAFF
CDR3nt: TGTGCCAGCAGCGCCGGACAGGGCAGGATTGAAGCTTTCTTT

len: 15
d_gene: TRBD2
v_gene: TRBV7-8
j_gene: TRBJ2-7
abundance: NA
CDR3aa: CASSSTLGGAVEQYF
CDR3nt: TGTGCCAGCAGCTCGACCCTCGGGGGGGCGGTCGAGCAGTACTTC

len: 12
d_gene: TRBD1
v_gene: TRBV2
j_gene: TRBJ2-1
abundance: NA
CDR3aa: CASRPTGNEQFF
CDR3nt: TGTGCCAGCAGGCCGACAGGGAATGAGCAGTTCTTC

len: 11
d_gene: NA
v_gene: TRBV12-3/TRBV12-4
j_gene: TRBJ1-2
abundance: NA
CDR3aa: CASSPGYGYTF
CDR3nt: TGTGCCAGCAGCCCGGGCTATGGCTACACCTTC

len: 15
d_gene: TRBD2
v_gene: TRBV11-2
j_gene: TRBJ2-4
abundance: NA
CDR3aa: CASGVGGMAKNIQYF
CDR3nt: TGTGCCAGCGGAGTGGGGGGGATGGCCAAAAACATTCAGTACTTC

len: 15
d_gene: TRBD1
v_gene: TRBV29-1
j_gene: TRBJ2-7
abundance: NA
CDR3aa: CSVERGQCPSYEQYF
CDR3nt: TGCAGCGTTGAAAGGGGGCAGTGCCCTTCCTACGAGCAGTACTTC

len: 17
d_gene: TRBD2
v_gene: TRBV5-1
j_gene: TRBJ2-7
abundance: NA
CDR3aa: CASSLAGLGGGSYEQYF
CDR3nt: TGCGCCAGCAGCTTGGCCGGGTTGGGCGGGGGATCCTACGAGCAGTACTTC

len: 16
d_gene: TRBD2
v_gene: TRBV20-1
j_gene: TRBJ2-3
abundance: NA
CDR3aa: CSASPRLAGDTDTQYF
CDR3nt: TGCAGTGCTAGTCCACGACTAGCGGGGGACACAGATACGCAGTATTTT

len: 14
d_gene: NA
v_gene: TRBV19
j_gene: TRBJ2-1
abundance: NA
CDR3aa: CATRDLAFGHEQFF
CDR3nt: TGTGCCACCCGTGACCTAGCGTTCGGCCATGAGCAGTTCTTC

len: 13
d_gene: NA
v_gene: TRBV4-3
j_gene: TRBJ1-1
abundance: NA
CDR3aa: CASSQEWGSEAFF
CDR3nt: TGCGCCAGCAGCCAAGAATGGGGCTCTGAAGCTTTCTTT

len: 11
d_gene: NA
v_gene: TRBV20-1
j_gene: TRBJ2-5
abundance: NA
CDR3aa: CSASPEETQYF
CDR3nt: TGCAGTGCAAGTCCTGAAGAGACCCAGTACTTC

len: 15
d_gene: NA
v_gene: TRBV9
j_gene: TRBJ2-3
abundance: NA
CDR3aa: CASSPREALRDTQYF
CDR3nt: TGTGCCAGCAGCCCGAGGGAGGCCCTGAGGGATACGCAGTATTTT

len: 11
d_gene: NA
v_gene: TRBV2
j_gene: TRBJ2-5
abundance: NA
CDR3aa: CASSEGFPGDF
CDR3nt: TGTGCCAGCAGTGAAGGGTTCCCGGGGGACTTC

len: 13
d_gene: NA
v_gene: TRBV30
j_gene: TRBJ1-1
abundance: NA
CDR3aa: CAWSAQGAPEAFF
CDR3nt: TGTGCCTGGAGTGCTCAGGGTGCCCCTGAAGCTTTCTTT

len: 14
d_gene: TRBD1
v_gene: TRBV6-6
j_gene: TRBJ2-3
abundance: NA
CDR3aa: CASTPGQVTDTQYF
CDR3nt: TGTGCCAGCACCCCGGGACAGGTCACAGATACGCAGTATTTT

len: 17
d_gene: NA
v_gene: TRBV7-3
j_gene: TRBJ1-5
abundance: NA
CDR3aa: CASSPPSETGIYQPQHF
CDR3nt: TGTGCCAGCAGCCCTCCTTCTGAAACAGGGATCTATCAGCCCCAGCATTTT

len: 13
d_gene: NA
v_gene: TRBV5-1
j_gene: TRBJ2-7
abundance: NA
CDR3aa: CASLGDNSYEQYF
CDR3nt: TGCGCCAGCCTTGGGGACAACTCTTACGAGCAGTACTTC

len: 14
d_gene: TRBD1
v_gene: TRBV25-1
j_gene: TRBJ2-7
abundance: NA
CDR3aa: CASRGTGVPYEQYF
CDR3nt: TGTGCCAGCAGGGGGACAGGGGTGCCCTACGAGCAGTACTTC

len: 19
d_gene: TRBD1
v_gene: TRBV27
j_gene: TRBJ2-6
abundance: NA
CDR3aa: CASSSHRTGFSSGANVLTF
CDR3nt: TGTGCCAGCAGTTCGCACCGGACAGGTTTTTCCTCTGGGGCCAACGTCCTGACTTTC

len: 14
d_gene: NA
v_gene: TRBV5-4
j_gene: TRBJ2-5
abundance: once
CDR3aa: CASSLAGGGWTQYF
CDR3nt: TGTGCCAGCAGCTTGGCTGGGGGCGGGTGGACCCAGTACTTC

len: 14
d_gene: TRBD1
v_gene: TRBV6-6
j_gene: TRBJ1-5
abundance: NA
CDR3aa: CASRLGTGNQPQHF
CDR3nt: TGTGCCAGCAGACTCGGGACAGGCAATCAGCCCCAGCATTTT

len: 15
d_gene: TRBD1
v_gene: TRBV7-6
j_gene: TRBJ2-2
abundance: NA
CDR3aa: CASSNYRGRTGELFF
CDR3nt: TGTGCCAGCAGCAACTACAGGGGGCGCACCGGGGAGCTGTTTTTT

len: 14
d_gene: NA
v_gene: TRBV13
j_gene: TRBJ1-1
abundance: NA
CDR3aa: CASSSDGLNTEAFF
CDR3nt: TGTGCCAGCAGTTCAGACGGGTTGAACACTGAAGCTTTCTTT

len: 13
d_gene: NA
v_gene: TRBV7-2
j_gene: TRBJ2-3
abundance: NA
CDR3aa: CASSLDIADTQYF
CDR3nt: TGTGCCAGCAGCTTAGACATCGCAGATACGCAGTATTTT

len: 12
d_gene: NA
v_gene: TRBV2
j_gene: TRBJ1-6
abundance: NA
CDR3aa: CASSVVGSPLHF
CDR3nt: TGTGCCAGCAGTGTGGTGGGCTCACCCCTCCACTTT

len: 14
d_gene: NA
v_gene: TRBV5-4
j_gene: TRBJ1-3
abundance: NA
CDR3aa: CASSNTGTGNTIYF
CDR3nt: TGTGCCAGCAGCAACACAGGGACCGGAAACACCATATATTTT

len: 12
d_gene: NA
v_gene: TRBV6-5
j_gene: TRBJ2-7
abundance: NA
CDR3aa: CASTRSSYEQYF
CDR3nt: TGTGCCAGTACACGAAGCTCCTACGAGCAGTACTTC

len: 14
d_gene: TRBD1
v_gene: TRBV11-2
j_gene: TRBJ1-6
abundance: NA
CDR3aa: CASSHRGNNSPLHF
CDR3nt: TGTGCCAGCAGCCACAGGGGGAATAATTCACCCCTCCACTTT

len: 15
d_gene: NA
v_gene: TRBV7-9
j_gene: TRBJ1-4
abundance: few
CDR3aa: CASTSNIATNEKLFF
CDR3nt: TGTGCCAGCACCTCAAACATTGCAACTAATGAAAAACTGTTTTTT

len: 18
d_gene: NA
v_gene: TRBV27
j_gene: TRBJ2-1
abundance: once
CDR3aa: CASSNRIDGFLQYNEQFF
CDR3nt: TGTGCCAGCAGTAATAGGATCGACGGGTTTCTCCAGTACAATGAGCAGTTCTTC

len: 15
d_gene: TRBD1
v_gene: TRBV7-2
j_gene: TRBJ1-2
abundance: NA
CDR3aa: CASSLGQAGVYGYTF
CDR3nt: TGTGCCAGCAGCCTAGGACAGGCGGGGGTCTATGGCTACACCTTC

len: 15
d_gene: TRBD1
v_gene: TRBV4-1
j_gene: TRBJ1-6
abundance: NA
CDR3aa: CASSLGQGYRSPLHF
CDR3nt: TGCGCCAGCAGCTTGGGACAGGGGTACCGATCACCCCTCCACTTT

len: 14
d_gene: TRBD1
v_gene: TRBV10-2
j_gene: TRBJ1-1
abundance: few
CDR3aa: CASSPGQGVTEAFF
CDR3nt: TGCGCCAGCAGCCCCGGACAGGGGGTGACTGAAGCTTTCTTT

len: 17
d_gene: TRBD1
v_gene: TRBV19
j_gene: TRBJ1-5
abundance: NA
CDR3aa: CASSVRTGYNSNQPQHF
CDR3nt: TGTGCCAGTAGTGTGCGGACAGGTTACAATAGCAATCAGCCCCAGCATTTT

len: 13
d_gene: NA
v_gene: TRBV4-3
j_gene: TRBJ2-1
abundance: NA
CDR3aa: CASSQGGYNEQFF
CDR3nt: TGCGCCAGCAGCCAAGGCGGTTACAATGAGCAGTTCTTC

len: 14
d_gene: NA
v_gene: TRBV24-1
j_gene: TRBJ1-5
abundance: NA
CDR3aa: CATSDRVINQPQHF
CDR3nt: TGTGCCACCAGTGACAGGGTGATCAATCAGCCCCAGCATTTT

len: 17
d_gene: NA
v_gene: TRBV4-3
j_gene: TRBJ2-4
abundance: NA
CDR3aa: CASSQGAGNIAKNIQYF
CDR3nt: TGCGCCAGCAGCCAAGGTGCCGGGAACATAGCCAAAAACATTCAGTACTTC